This passage covers 26 T cell receptor beta chains from one sample sequenced in a study of beta chain features in type 1 diabetes. The authors reverse transcribed all of the isolated RNA, so sequencing captured expressed TCRB transcripts. Here immunoSEQ multiplex PCR was the method, and the copy in TCRdb shows in-frame clones only, minus some. The sample lists around 430,000 clones; 30% were seen once. Source material: naive CD4+ T cells from blood. These receptors were obtained from a man aged 18-30 years in good health.

This clone occurred a few times. The sample holds other DNA sequences that translate to the same CDR3. The chain joins TRBV18 to TRBJ1-2; D gene uncertain. Deletions cut 2 bases from V and 2 bases from J, with 6 bases between. The germline CDR1 and CDR2 sequences are KGHSH and LQKENI. This CDR3 is 13 amino acids long. The CDR3: CASSPDGNYGYTF. DNA of the CDR3: TGTGCCAGCTCACCAGACGGGAACTATGGCTACACCTTC. The variable domain in full, with the rest retrieved from reference TRBV18 and TRBJ1-2, is NAGVMQNPRHLVRRRGQEARLRCSPMKGHSHVYWYRQLPEEGLKFMVYLQKENIIDESGMPKERFSAEFPKEGPSILRIQQVVRGDSAAYFCASSPDGNYGYTFGSGTRLTVV.

J is TRBJ1-2 and V is TRBV7-2, with 8 positions matching TRBD1. CDR3 length: 14 residues. Germline V lookup: CDR1 SGHTA, CDR2 FQGNSA. With V trimmed by 4 bases and J by 8 bases, 9 bases remained unmatched. The CDR3 DNA is TGTGCCAGCAGCTCCCAGGGGGCACTGAGCGGCTACACCTTC. Its translation is CASSSQGALSGYTF. Together with reference TRBV7-2 and TRBJ1-2, the CDR3 gives the full variable domain: GAGVSQSPSNKVTEKGKDVELRCDPISGHTALYWYRQSLGQGLEFLIYFQGNSAPDKSGLPSDRFSAERTGGSVSTLTIQRTQQEDSAVYLCASSSQGALSGYTFGSGTRLTVV.

This clone was recorded only once. This chain connects TRBV27 to TRBJ2-7; D uncertain. CDR1 and CDR2 from the germline V gene are MNHEY and SMNVEV (reference sequence). The CDR3 contains 14 residues. V was pared by 5 bases and J by 2 bases, with 13 bases between. The CDR3 region has the DNA TGTGCCAGCAGTAAGACGGATAGCACCTACGAGCAGTACTTC. Its protein product is CASSKTDSTYEQYF.

The rearrangement links TRBV4-1 to TRBJ2-1; 7 bases agree with TRBD2. Germline V gene data show CDR1 as MGHRA and CDR2 as YSYEKL. The length of the CDR3 is 17 residues. Unmatched junction bases numbered 10, after V lost 3 bases and J lost 2 bases. The CDR3 loop is CASSHQRASGTYNEQFF. In nucleotides, the CDR3 is TGCGCCAGCAGCCACCAAAGGGCTAGCGGCACCTACAATGAGCAGTTCTTC.

This chain links TRBV5-4 with TRBJ2-3, with D possibly being TRBD1 (6 bases). CDR3 length equals 14 residues. Deletions cut 2 bases from V and 4 bases from J, with 11 bases between. The V gene's germline CDR1 is SGHNT and CDR2 YYREEE (reference sequence). CDR3 in DNA: TGTGCCAGCAGCTTTTACAGGGTATCAGATACGCAGTATTTT. Translating it yields CASSFYRVSDTQYF.

This clone was observed a few times. V and J are TRBV28 and TRBJ2-7; a possible D gene is TRBD2 (6 bases). There are 12 residues in the CDR3. The V end lost 8 bases, the J end lost 3 bases, and 11 bases lay between the germline ends. Germline CDR1 is MDHEN and CDR2 is SYDVKM. In DNA, the CDR3 is TGTGCCAGCGGGCGGGGTTTCTACGAGCAGTACTTC. This encodes CASGRGFYEQYF.

A word on this clone: This CDR3 is also generated by other DNA sequences in the sample. This chain connects TRBV29-1 to TRBJ2-6, with D unclear. Trimming stripped 3 bases from V and 2 bases from J, with 8 bases between. CDR1 and CDR2 from the germline V gene are SQVTM and ANQGSEA. The CDR3 has 14 amino acids. The DNA for the CDR3 is TGCAGCGTTGAGGGTGGCACTGGGGCCAACGTCCTGACTTTC. Translated: CSVEGGTGANVLTF.

This chain connects TRBV7-2 to TRBJ2-7, with 7 bases aligning to TRBD2. The germline V gene encodes CDR1 SGHTA and CDR2 FQGNSA. V shed 2 bases, J shed 0 bases, and the junction held 7 bases outside the gene matches. The CDR3 loop spans 16 amino acids. As DNA, the CDR3 is TGTGCCAGCAGCTTATTCCGGAGCGGGGCCTCCTACGAGCAGTACTTC. Its translation is CASSLFRSGASYEQYF.

CDR3 amino acids: CASSSGTGTTNEKLFF. The CDR3 DNA sequence: TGTGCCAGCAGCTCCGGGACCGGCACAACTAATGAAAAACTGTTTTTT. The chain links TRBV7-9 to TRBJ1-4; D might be TRBD1 (5 bases). Trimming pared 4 bases from V and 0 bases from J, leaving 12 bases between. Germline-derived CDR1 and CDR2 are SEHNR and FQNEAQ (reference sequence). The CDR3 covers 16 residues.

The chain links TRBV5-7 to TRBJ2-7; D uncertain. TRBV5-7 is annotated as an ORF whose role is uncertain. The CDR3 extends over 17 amino acids. The germline V and J ends were trimmed by 5 bases and 3 bases, with 24 bases remaining between them. CDR3: CASRYPPYFPYHYEQYF. The DNA of the CDR3 is TGTGCCAGCAGGTACCCCCCGTACTTTCCGTACCACTACGAGCAGTACTTC.

This clone showed up just a few times. The chain employs TRBV2 and TRBJ2-7; D remains ambiguous. CDR3 size: 12 residues. CDR1 is SNHLY and CDR2 is FYNNEI in the germline V gene. Trimming left V 4 bases short and J 3 bases short, with 7 bases between. This chain's CDR3 is CASSASDYEQYF. The CDR3 DNA reads as TGTGCCAGCAGTGCCAGTGACTACGAGCAGTACTTC.

The chain employs TRBV29-1 and TRBJ2-5, with 10 bases that match TRBD2. CDR1 is SQVTM, CDR2 ANQGSEA, per germline. This CDR3 contains 18 residues. J lost 6 bases, V lost 4 bases, and 20 bases had no gene match. The CDR3 is CSVAIWAPSGSLEKTQYF. The CDR3 DNA is TGCAGCGTTGCCATTTGGGCCCCTAGCGGGAGTCTTGAAAAGACCCAGTACTTC.

This rearrangement joins TRBV28 to TRBJ1-2, with D unresolved. The CDR3 spans 13 residues. V gave up 6 bases and J gave up 4 bases, with 12 bases separating them. CDR1 is MDHEN and CDR2 is SYDVKM in the germline V gene. CDR3 coding DNA: TGTGCCAGCAGGCACCGGGATTCCTATGGCTACACCTTC. This gives the protein CASRHRDSYGYTF.

Points on this clone: Other DNA sequences in the same sample also yield this CDR3. The chain employs TRBV25-1 and TRBJ1-2, with 9 bases that match TRBD1. This CDR3 is 16 amino acids long. The V and J ends lost 3 bases and 4 bases, in that order; junction bases with no gene match: 9. Germline V gene data show CDR1 as MGHDK and CDR2 as SYGVNS. The CDR3 nucleotides are TGTGCCAGCAGTGATCCCCGGACAGGGGAGAGCTATGGCTACACCTTC. This translates into CASSDPRTGESYGYTF.

V and J are TRBV7-6 and TRBJ2-1, with TRBD2 matching 11 bases. The CDR3 totals 16 residues. Germline V gene lookup returns CDR1 SGHVS and CDR2 FNYEAQ. Trimming removed 7 bases from V and 6 bases from J; junction bases left unmatched: 11. CDR3 loop: CASTAGLAGGFNEQFF. CDR3 bases: TGTGCCAGCACTGCTGGGCTAGCGGGAGGCTTCAATGAGCAGTTCTTC. The variable domain in full, with the rest retrieved from reference TRBV7-6 and TRBJ2-1, is GAGVSQSPRYKVTKRGQDVALRCDPISGHVSLYWYRQALGQGPEFLTYFNYEAQQDKSGLPNDRFSAERPEGSISTLTIQRTEQRDSAMYRCASTAGLAGGFNEQFFGPGTRLTVL.

This clone was seen a handful of times. The V gene is TRBV29-1, the J gene TRBJ1-1, with D possibly TRBD1 on 5 matching bases. Looked up from germline, CDR1 is SQVTM and CDR2 is ANQGSEA. CDR3 length equals 14 residues. The germline V and J ends were trimmed by 6 bases and 0 bases, with 14 bases remaining between them. This CDR3 reads CSVGPRLMNTEAFF. For the CDR3, the DNA is TGCAGCGTGGGACCCAGGTTGATGAACACTGAAGCTTTCTTT.

The gene calls are TRBV7-2 and TRBJ2-3; 8 bases map to TRBD2. The V gene's germline CDR1 is SGHTA and CDR2 FQGNSA. The CDR3 runs 14 residues. The DNA for the CDR3 is TGTGCGTTAAAAGTAGCGGGAAGCACAGATACGCAGTATTTT. It specifies CALKVAGSTDTQYF.

This clone was seen a handful of times. V usage is TRBV5-4 and J usage is TRBJ2-3, with TRBD2 matching over 7 bases. V dropped 0 bases and J dropped 5; count of bases not matched to a gene: 3. Germline V lookup: CDR1 SGHNT, CDR2 YYREEE (reference sequence). This CDR3 is 14 amino acids long. The CDR3 loop reads CASSLGREGDTQYF. The DNA for the CDR3 is TGTGCCAGCAGCTTGGGCAGGGAGGGAGATACGCAGTATTTT.

Concerning this clone itself: The junction and the germline gene differ at one end; a read error may be behind it. The chain combines TRBV5-1 with TRBJ2-7; TRBD2 aligns across 11 bases. The CDR3 sequence is 17 residues long. Germline lookup yields CDR1 SGHRS and CDR2 YFSETQ. DNA for the CDR3: TGCGCCAGCAGCTTGGAAATGATAGGGACTAGCGGCCTGCACTTGGACTTC. Protein: CASSLEMIGTSGLHLDF.

This clone appeared a few times. The chain couples TRBV6-5 to TRBJ2-3; D gene uncertain. The V gene's germline CDR1 is MNHEY and CDR2 SVGAGI. V lost 3 bases and J lost 1, with 14 bases in between. This CDR3 is 16 amino acids long. The CDR3 spells CASSYGSWDRTDTQYF. The CDR3 bases are TGTGCCAGCAGTTATGGGTCATGGGATCGCACAGATACGCAGTATTTT.

The chain links TRBV29-1 to TRBJ2-1; 11 bases map to TRBD2. V lost 7 bases to trimming and J lost 0 bases; unmatched junction nucleotides: 8. The CDR3 is made up of 16 amino acids. CDR1 is SQVTM and CDR2 is ANQGSEA in the germline V gene. The CDR3 sequence is CSGARLAGSSYNEQFF. CDR3 DNA sequence: TGCAGCGGCGCCCGACTAGCGGGGAGCTCCTACAATGAGCAGTTCTTC.

The V and J genes are TRBV5-1 and TRBJ2-4; tentative D call: TRBD2 (6 bases). V lost 0 bases to trimming and J lost 9 bases, with 10 bases between them. Germline CDR1 and CDR2: SGHRS and YFSETQ. The CDR3 is made up of 13 amino acids. The DNA for the CDR3 is TGCGCCAGCAGCTTGGAGGAGGGGAGCATTCAGTACTTC. Protein: CASSLEEGSIQYF. The whole variable domain, remainder taken from reference TRBV5-1 and TRBJ2-4, is KAGVTQTPRYLIKTRGQQVTLSCSPISGHRSVSWYQQTPGQGLQFLFEYFSETQRNKGNFPGRFSGRQFSNSRSEMNVSTLELGDSALYLCASSLEEGSIQYFGAGTRLSVL.

This rearrangement joins TRBV5-1 to TRBJ2-5, with TRBD1 identical over 8 bases. Per the germline V gene, CDR1 is SGHRS and CDR2 is YFSETQ. This CDR3 has 13 amino acids. V lost 4 bases, J lost 5 bases, and 4 bases stayed unmatched. CDR3 sequence (DNA): TGCGCCAGCAGCCGGACAGGGACGGAGACCCAGTACTTC. Translated, it gives CASSRTGTETQYF.

The J gene is TRBJ2-3, the V gene TRBV25-1; D possibly corresponds to TRBD2 (5 bases). The CDR3 runs to 15 residues. Germline V gene lookup returns CDR1 MGHDK and CDR2 SYGVNS. V was clipped by 4 bases and J by 1 base, with 12 bases between them. CDR3 DNA: TGTGCCAGCAGTGGGGTTGCGGGCCGCACAGATACGCAGTATTTT. Translating it yields CASSGVAGRTDTQYF.

V gene TRBV7-6 combines with J gene TRBJ2-5; 12 bases map to TRBD2. This CDR3 spans 16 amino acids. The germline gives CDR1 SGHVS, CDR2 FNYEAQ. V was clipped by 1 base and J by 4 bases; unmatched bases: 4. The CDR3 sequence is CASSLELAGGGETQYF. The CDR3 DNA sequence: TGTGCCAGCAGCTTAGAACTAGCGGGAGGCGGAGAGACCCAGTACTTC.

There are a few counts of this clone. The chain has TRBV11-2 and TRBJ2-3; no firm D call. CDR1 and CDR2 from the germline V gene are SGHAT and FQNNGV. Deletions cut 2 bases from V and 5 bases from J, with 5 bases between. The CDR3 sequence is 12 residues long. The CDR3 nucleotides read TGTGCCAGCAGCTTAAACCGAGATACGCAGTATTTT. This codes for CASSLNRDTQYF.